This record concerns one TCR beta chain sequence. What it recognizes is unknown. Clones were read by immunoSEQ multiplex PCR, and TCRdb kept only the in-frame ones, dropping some. In the table there are about 68,000 clones, about 78% of which are singletons. The germline gives CDR1 LGHNA, CDR2 YSLEER. This CDR3 spans 15 amino acids. Trimming stripped 0 bases from V and 6 bases from J, with 14 bases between. All patients were mismatch repair deficient, assessed by either PCR or immunohistochemistry. The entry originates in a study of PD-1 blockade in mismatch repair-deficient tumors. Turning to the study itself: All were previously treated, progressing patients with about 11 mismatch repair-deficient cancer types. Notes on the study in general: Tumor-resident clones, often undetectable pretreatment in blood, expanded then contracted after pembrolizumab.

Sample: peripheral blood, taken 2 weeks after starting pembrolizumab. This receptor was taken from an adult with mismatch repair-deficient cancer. The J gene is TRBJ1-2, the V gene TRBV4-3, with unresolved D. CDR3 region: CASSQDRNVGNGYTF. CDR3 nucleotides: TGCGCCAGCAGCCAAGATCGGAACGTGGGGAATGGCTACACCTTC.